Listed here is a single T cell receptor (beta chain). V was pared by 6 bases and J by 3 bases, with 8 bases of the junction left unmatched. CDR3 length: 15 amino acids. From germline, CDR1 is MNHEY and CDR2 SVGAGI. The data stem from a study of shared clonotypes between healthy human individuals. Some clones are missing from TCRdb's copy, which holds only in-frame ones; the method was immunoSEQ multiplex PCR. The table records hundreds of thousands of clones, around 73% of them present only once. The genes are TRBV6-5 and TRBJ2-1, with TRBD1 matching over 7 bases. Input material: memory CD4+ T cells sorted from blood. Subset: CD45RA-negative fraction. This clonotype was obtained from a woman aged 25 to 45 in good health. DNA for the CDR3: TGTGCCAGCAGAGAGACAGGGCTGGGCTACAATGAGCAGTTCTTC. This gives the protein CASRETGLGYNEQFF.